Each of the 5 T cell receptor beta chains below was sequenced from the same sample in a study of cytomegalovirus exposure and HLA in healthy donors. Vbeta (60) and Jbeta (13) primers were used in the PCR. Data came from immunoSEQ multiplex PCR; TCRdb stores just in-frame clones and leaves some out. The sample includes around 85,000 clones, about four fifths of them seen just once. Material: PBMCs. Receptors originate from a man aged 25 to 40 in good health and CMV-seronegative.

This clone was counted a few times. This CDR3 reads CASSYRGTGANVLTF. CDR3 DNA sequence: TGTGCCAGCAGTTACAGGGGCACTGGGGCCAACGTCCTGACTTTC. This chain joins TRBV6-6 and TRBJ2-6, with a possible D match to TRBD1 (5 bases). There are 15 residues in the CDR3. Trimming left V 2 bases short and J 2 bases short, with 7 bases between. Germline lookup yields CDR1 MNHNY and CDR2 SVGAGI (reference sequence).

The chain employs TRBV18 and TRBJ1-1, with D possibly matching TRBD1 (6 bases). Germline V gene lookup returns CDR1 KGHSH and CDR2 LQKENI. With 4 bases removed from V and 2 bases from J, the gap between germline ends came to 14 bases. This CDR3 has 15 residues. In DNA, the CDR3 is TGTGCCAGCTCACTTACCGGGACACTAAACACTGAAGCTTTCTTT. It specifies CASSLTGTLNTEAFF. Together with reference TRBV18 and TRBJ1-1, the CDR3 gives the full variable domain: NAGVMQNPRHLVRRRGQEARLRCSPMKGHSHVYWYRQLPEEGLKFMVYLQKENIIDESGMPKERFSAEFPKEGPSILRIQQVVRGDSAAYFCASSLTGTLNTEAFFGQGTRLTVV.

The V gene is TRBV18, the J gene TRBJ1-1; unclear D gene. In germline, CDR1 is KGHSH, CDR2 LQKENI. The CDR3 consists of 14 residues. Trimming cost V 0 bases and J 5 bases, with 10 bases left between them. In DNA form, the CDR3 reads TGTGCCAGCTCACCACCGGAGGGTATAACTGAAGCTTTCTTT. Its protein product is CASSPPEGITEAFF.

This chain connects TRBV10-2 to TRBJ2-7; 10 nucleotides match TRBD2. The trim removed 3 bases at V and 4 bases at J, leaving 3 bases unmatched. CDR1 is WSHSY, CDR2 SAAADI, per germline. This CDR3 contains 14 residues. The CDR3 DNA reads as TGCGCCAGCAGTGACCTAGCGGGAGCGTACGAGCAGTACTTC. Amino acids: CASSDLAGAYEQYF.

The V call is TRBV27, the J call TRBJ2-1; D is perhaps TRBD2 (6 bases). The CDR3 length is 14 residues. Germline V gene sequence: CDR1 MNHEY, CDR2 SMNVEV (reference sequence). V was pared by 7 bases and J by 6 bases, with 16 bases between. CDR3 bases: TGTGCCAGCACCCCTCAGGGAGGTAGCAATGAGCAGTTCTTC. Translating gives CASTPQGGSNEQFF.